Sequencing of this T cell receptor beta chain was carried out in a study of control samples from healthy donors and cancer patients. Germline CDR1 and CDR2: SGHKS and YYEKEE (reference sequence). The CDR3 is 14 residues long. Trimming cost V 1 base and J 6 bases, with 13 bases left between them. Sequencing was performed with immunoSEQ multiplex PCR; in TCRdb, only in-frame clones are kept and a portion is missing. Of some 77,000 clones listed, roughly 91% were seen once; the top ten hold around 7.6%. Sequenced sample: blood. The chain combines TRBV5-5 with TRBJ1-2; a weak D match, TRBD1 (5 bases). This clonotype was obtained from a woman aged 55 to 70 in good health. The CDR3 region has the DNA TGTGCCAGCAGCTTGCAGGGTAGAGGGAATGGCTACACCTTC. Translating it yields CASSLQGRGNGYTF.